The clone carrying this T cell receptor beta chain has only a few counts. Data came from immunoSEQ multiplex PCR; TCRdb stores just in-frame clones and leaves some out. The sample consists of fewer than 200,000 clones, 85% of them appearing once. This record belongs to a study of cytomegalovirus exposure and HLA in healthy donors. The overall study: The 90 to 150 validation repertoires used a platform that matched the one used for the approximately 700 first-cohort repertoires, as a later analysis reported.

Germline lookup yields CDR1 SGHNT and CDR2 YYREEE (reference sequence). CDR3 size: 14 residues. Deletions cut 4 bases from V and 6 bases from J, with 16 bases between. This sequence originates from a man younger than 35 in good health and CMV-seropositive. This chain links TRBV5-4 with TRBJ1-2, with D perhaps matching TRBD1 (5 bases). The sequencing sample was made of PBMCs. For the CDR3, the DNA is TGTGCCAGCAGCCCGGGACGGGGGGAGGATGGCTACACCTTC. Its translation: CASSPGRGEDGYTF.